The rows below give T cell receptor beta chains drawn from one sample of a study of early T cells in non-severe SARS-CoV-2 infection. TCRdb re-called the 5' RACE reads through MiXCR, storing one row per CDR3 protein. The profile covers about 71,000 distinct CDR3 sequences, with approximately 15% appearing a single time and around an eighth taken by the ten largest. Sequencing used whole blood. Source of these receptors: an adult who was a healthcare worker with PCR-confirmed SARS-CoV-2 infection or an uninfected control (not recorded which). Both conserved end residues are part of each CDR3. A D gene is named only where the DNA matches it firmly. Size values are once, few and many counts, or a class for expanded clones, and some rows have none.

d_gene: -; len: 16; v_gene: TRBV13; j_gene: TRBJ1-1; abundance: few; CDR3aa: CASSPVGTEGNTEAFF
d_gene: -; len: 12; v_gene: TRBV28; j_gene: TRBJ1-1; abundance: few; CDR3aa: CASIYAGTEAFF
d_gene: TRBD1; len: 14; v_gene: TRBV20-1; j_gene: TRBJ1-6; abundance: few; CDR3aa: CSAPRTGGTSPLHF
d_gene: -; len: 10; v_gene: TRBV29-1; j_gene: TRBJ1-3; abundance: few; CDR3aa: CSAYGNTIYF
d_gene: -; len: 11; v_gene: TRBV12-3/TRBV12-4; j_gene: TRBJ1-3; abundance: -; CDR3aa: CASRGGGTIYF
d_gene: -; len: 16; v_gene: TRBV28; j_gene: TRBJ2-3; abundance: -; CDR3aa: CASSFGHRTSTDTQYF
d_gene: TRBD2; len: 13; v_gene: TRBV20-1; j_gene: TRBJ2-7; abundance: few; CDR3aa: CSATSGGAYEQYF
d_gene: TRBD1; len: 15; v_gene: TRBV18; j_gene: TRBJ2-7; abundance: -; CDR3aa: CASSRDRGLLYEQYF
d_gene: -; len: 17; v_gene: TRBV7-6; j_gene: TRBJ1-3; abundance: many; CDR3aa: CASSLAALDSSGNTIYF
d_gene: -; len: 12; v_gene: TRBV5-5; j_gene: TRBJ2-3; abundance: -; CDR3aa: CASSFLTDTQYF
d_gene: TRBD2; len: 16; v_gene: TRBV7-9; j_gene: TRBJ2-3; abundance: many; CDR3aa: CASSVGLAEPTDTQYF
d_gene: -; len: 12; v_gene: TRBV29-1; j_gene: TRBJ1-2; abundance: many; CDR3aa: CSVKGSDYGYTF
d_gene: -; len: 14; v_gene: TRBV11-2; j_gene: TRBJ1-1; abundance: many; CDR3aa: CASSLDTGPVGAFF
d_gene: -; len: 17; v_gene: TRBV3-1; j_gene: TRBJ2-5; abundance: many; CDR3aa: CASSQEGRRDLEETQYF
d_gene: TRBD2; len: 18; v_gene: TRBV5-1; j_gene: TRBJ2-5; abundance: few; CDR3aa: CASSPGTSGEFNQETQYF
d_gene: -; len: 17; v_gene: TRBV18; j_gene: TRBJ1-3; abundance: -; CDR3aa: CASSPRFPTGSGNTIYF
d_gene: -; len: 17; v_gene: TRBV20-1; j_gene: TRBJ2-1; abundance: -; CDR3aa: CSARVFGRPSSYNEQFF
d_gene: -; len: 13; v_gene: TRBV7-9; j_gene: TRBJ1-5; abundance: -; CDR3aa: CASSLNGLGPQHF
d_gene: -; len: 15; v_gene: TRBV27; j_gene: TRBJ1-4; abundance: -; CDR3aa: CASSVTLATNEKLFF
d_gene: -; len: 14; v_gene: TRBV27; j_gene: TRBJ1-3; abundance: -; CDR3aa: CASRQQGAGNTIYF
d_gene: -; len: 13; v_gene: TRBV11-2; j_gene: TRBJ1-5; abundance: many; CDR3aa: CASSLDQRQPQHF
d_gene: TRBD2; len: 15; v_gene: TRBV20-1; j_gene: TRBJ2-1; abundance: many; CDR3aa: CSASPTSGGDNEQFF
d_gene: -; len: 12; v_gene: TRBV28; j_gene: TRBJ1-2; abundance: few; CDR3aa: CASSLMGYGYTF
d_gene: -; len: 14; v_gene: TRBV5-4; j_gene: TRBJ2-5; abundance: few; CDR3aa: CASRPAPVQETQYF
d_gene: TRBD1; len: 14; v_gene: TRBV12-5; j_gene: TRBJ2-5; abundance: few; CDR3aa: CASGLGTGPETQYF
d_gene: TRBD2; len: 17; v_gene: TRBV7-3; j_gene: TRBJ2-3; abundance: many; CDR3aa: CASSPQGLAGGTDTQYF
d_gene: TRBD1; len: 16; v_gene: TRBV11-2; j_gene: TRBJ1-3; abundance: many; CDR3aa: CASSPGTARSGNTIYF
d_gene: TRBD1; len: 15; v_gene: TRBV5-4; j_gene: TRBJ2-7; abundance: -; CDR3aa: CASSVWGTGGYEQYF
d_gene: -; len: 20; v_gene: TRBV12-5; j_gene: TRBJ2-3; abundance: few; CDR3aa: CASGLSQPGLLKPSTDTQYF
d_gene: TRBD1; len: 15; v_gene: TRBV28; j_gene: TRBJ1-1; abundance: few; CDR3aa: CASSPRQGLNTEAFF
d_gene: TRBD1; len: 16; v_gene: TRBV7-9; j_gene: TRBJ2-3; abundance: few; CDR3aa: CASSFLGQGYSDTQYF
d_gene: TRBD1; len: 15; v_gene: TRBV10-3; j_gene: TRBJ1-4; abundance: -; CDR3aa: CAIAGGLGPNEKLFF
d_gene: -; len: 16; v_gene: TRBV6-2/TRBV6-3; j_gene: TRBJ2-1; abundance: many; CDR3aa: CASSYSLASTYNEQFF
d_gene: -; len: 15; v_gene: TRBV21-1; j_gene: TRBJ2-3; abundance: -; CDR3aa: CASSKGEGRTDTQYF
d_gene: TRBD1; len: 13; v_gene: TRBV18; j_gene: TRBJ1-2; abundance: few; CDR3aa: CASSPDRLYGYTF
d_gene: TRBD2; len: 13; v_gene: TRBV29-1; j_gene: TRBJ2-1; abundance: many; CDR3aa: CSVESGAYNEQFF
d_gene: -; len: 15; v_gene: TRBV5-1; j_gene: TRBJ1-5; abundance: few; CDR3aa: CASSPNTGFNQPQHF
d_gene: TRBD1; len: 13; v_gene: TRBV29-1; j_gene: TRBJ1-1; abundance: many; CDR3aa: CSVEGQANTEAFF
d_gene: -; len: 14; v_gene: TRBV10-3; j_gene: TRBJ2-7; abundance: -; CDR3aa: CATRDRIISYEQYF
d_gene: -; len: 19; v_gene: TRBV4-1; j_gene: TRBJ1-5; abundance: few; CDR3aa: CASSPQFLAGLGGNQPQHF
d_gene: TRBD2; len: 17; v_gene: TRBV9; j_gene: TRBJ2-5; abundance: many; CDR3aa: CASSLNQRGKREETQYF
d_gene: TRBD2; len: 14; v_gene: TRBV20-1; j_gene: TRBJ2-7; abundance: few; CDR3aa: CSATLAGVSYEQYF
d_gene: -; len: 15; v_gene: TRBV7-2; j_gene: TRBJ1-2; abundance: many; CDR3aa: CASSLVVNTNYGYTF
d_gene: -; len: 12; v_gene: TRBV29-1; j_gene: TRBJ1-1; abundance: few; CDR3aa: CSALTGNTEAFF
d_gene: -; len: 13; v_gene: TRBV12-3/TRBV12-4; j_gene: TRBJ1-1; abundance: few; CDR3aa: CASCRVPNTEAFF
d_gene: -; len: 16; v_gene: TRBV25-1; j_gene: TRBJ1-4; abundance: many; CDR3aa: CASSVRGGSKMEKLFF
d_gene: TRBD1; len: 14; v_gene: TRBV10-3; j_gene: TRBJ1-1; abundance: -; CDR3aa: CAISGQGAHTEAFF
d_gene: -; len: 15; v_gene: TRBV5-1; j_gene: TRBJ1-1; abundance: few; CDR3aa: CASSLVMGRGTEAFF
d_gene: -; len: 14; v_gene: TRBV9; j_gene: TRBJ1-2; abundance: many; CDR3aa: CASSVDAWSYGYTF
d_gene: -; len: 12; v_gene: TRBV29-1; j_gene: TRBJ1-3; abundance: few; CDR3aa: CSVEISGNTIYF
d_gene: TRBD2; len: 15; v_gene: TRBV6-2/TRBV6-3; j_gene: TRBJ2-1; abundance: few; CDR3aa: CASSVLAGGHNEQFF
d_gene: TRBD1; len: 13; v_gene: TRBV5-1; j_gene: TRBJ2-7; abundance: -; CDR3aa: CASSHGQEYEQYF
d_gene: -; len: 15; v_gene: TRBV7-8; j_gene: TRBJ1-1; abundance: many; CDR3aa: CASSLGTVTNTEAFF
d_gene: -; len: 14; v_gene: TRBV4-2; j_gene: TRBJ1-1; abundance: many; CDR3aa: CASSLRVGRTEAFF
d_gene: TRBD1; len: 15; v_gene: TRBV6-2/TRBV6-3; j_gene: TRBJ2-5; abundance: few; CDR3aa: CASRITGGWRETQYF
d_gene: TRBD1; len: 15; v_gene: TRBV18; j_gene: TRBJ2-4; abundance: -; CDR3aa: CASSPTGQGGDIQYF
d_gene: -; len: 12; v_gene: TRBV29-1; j_gene: TRBJ2-1; abundance: -; CDR3aa: CSGQPGLGEEFF
d_gene: -; len: 13; v_gene: TRBV29-1; j_gene: TRBJ1-1; abundance: -; CDR3aa: CSVAGKTKTEAFF
d_gene: TRBD1; len: 17; v_gene: TRBV7-4; j_gene: TRBJ1-5; abundance: many; CDR3aa: CASSSKDRATANQPQHF